This TCR beta chain was identified in a study of cytomegalovirus exposure and HLA in healthy donors listed by TCRdb under 2017. For context, the study as a whole: An earlier analysis of 587 of the donors reported 250 to 350 Gb of sequence data and 95 million to 140 million unique TCR beta sequences obtained from roughly 170 million T cells. Approximately 300 gigabases of sequencing data and around 80 million unique TCR sequences made up an early release that covered some 640 HLA-typed donors. The genetic ancestry cluster associated with self-reported Caucasian donors included about 81% of the roughly 400 genotyped donors. The study aimed to test whether cataloging public T cell receptors could reveal signatures of past pathogen exposure. The study profiled the T cell repertoires of approximately 700 subjects by immunosequencing and related them to cytomegalovirus serostatus. Besides the first cohort of 666 subjects, a separate validation cohort made up of roughly 120 different subjects was used. The study combined high-throughput TCR immunosequencing, statistical association of individual TCRs with disease status, and machine learning to predict cytomegalovirus infection status. In a later analysis, previously published TCR beta repertoires from several hundred donors were re-analyzed and high-resolution HLA genotyping was added so that TCR occurrence patterns could be studied. Rather than using new phenotypic data, the later analysis identified candidate immune exposures from TCR beta sequences and from how often those sequences occurred across donors. An earlier analysis of approximately 640 of the donors applied high-throughput TCR beta sequencing to assess whether each TCR beta V gene segment acted as functional or pseudogenic. Donor age, sex, ethnicity and CMV serostatus were collected together with the repertoire data. A later genetic analysis took genome-wide SNP genotypes for about 65% of the 666 donors and used that subset as a discovery cohort. Every repertoire in the discovery cohort had been generated on one and the same sequencing platform. Class I and class II HLA loci were covered by the typing at four-digit resolution. The number of typed donors differed by locus: about 629-630 for A, B, C, DRB1 and DQB1; some 500 for DQA1; roughly 600 for DPA1; and roughly 470 for DPB1. Four to six DR-DQ haplotypes were handled as single units for association and clustering because linkage in the cohort was strong. On average, around 200,000 unique TCR beta nucleotide sequences were sequenced per donor among a few hundred genotyped donors of the cohort, with around 19% of those sequences being non-productive.

As regards this clone: What antigen it recognizes has not been identified. Base qualities are not recorded, but no much larger clone differs from it by a single base.

CDR1 and CDR2 were assigned from the germline V gene as SQVTM and ANQGSEA. The CDR3 starts with the cysteine, ends with the phenylalanine, and has 12 residues. The retained sequence is limited to the CDR3, 36 bases, with the frame set at the first base. V and J are truncated by 4 bases and 6 bases respectively, leaving an intervening sequence of 10 bases. The cohort comprised some 730 healthy bone marrow donors. At the time of sampling, every cohort member was nominally healthy, though immune exposures that went unrecorded were likely present. The donor tested CMV seronegative, placing the donor among the approximately 360 seronegative members of the cohort. Every donor gave a peripheral blood sample, and the peripheral blood mononuclear cells from that sample were used for TCR beta sequencing. Genomic DNA extraction from the blood cell samples was performed with the Qiagen DNeasy Blood Extraction Kit.

The receptor library was made with the immunoSEQ multiplex PCR assay. For the multiplex PCR, a mixture combining 60 forward primers for TCR Vbeta segments and 13 reverse primers for TCR Jbeta segments was used. The CDR3 region of rearranged TCR beta genes was amplified from genomic DNA with a multiplex PCR assay. The amplified TCR beta libraries were sequenced on the Illumina HiSeq System as 87-base-pair reads. Regarding the original processing steps: In a later analysis, some 80 million unique TCR beta chains were counted across the 690 or so repertoires, and about 10 million of these chains were shared by at least two donors. To remove PCR and sequencing errors, raw reads were error-corrected and collapsed into unique sequences using a nearest-neighbor algorithm that merged closely related sequences. Alignment of CDR3 sequences to IMGT reference sequences was used to assign V, D and J gene segments. For a sequence to be retained, a match of at least six nucleotides was required to both a V gene segment and a J gene segment. A rearrangement counted as productive if the CDR3 had no stop codons and remained in frame with V and J, and every other rearrangement counted as non-productive. Following IMGT convention, CDR3 was defined as the stretch from the second conserved V-encoded cysteine to the conserved J-encoded phenylalanine. The earlier analysis of fewer than 750 of the donors excluded sequences that lacked an unambiguous match to a single V gene segment. In an earlier analysis of a few hundred of the donors, V segments were called functional above 56.7% productive rearrangements and were called segregating when the between-donor standard deviation exceeded 5%. A statistical classification framework was built for diagnosing cytomegalovirus status from the catalog of TCR beta chain sequences. V and J gene assignment, in a later analysis, came from comparing TCR nucleotide sequences with IMGT/GENE-DB human TR gene sequences. Using the TCRdist pipeline, a later analysis assigned CDR3 sequences along with most-parsimonious VDJ recombination scenarios. In a later analysis, each TCR beta chain was defined by its CDR3 amino acid sequence together with its V-gene family, and reads lacking a unique V-gene family were excluded. In a later analysis, 450 to 600 highly shared, low-generation-probability nucleotide sequences were removed to address suspected cross-contamination and a sequencing artifact. In a later analysis, a clonal expansion index for each public chain was calculated from normalized within-repertoire ranks of inferred template counts. In a later analysis, generation probabilities were computed with a VDJ recombination model fitted to out-of-frame rearrangements, and the resulting probabilities were checked against IGoR. In a later analysis, hypergeometric tests were used to score TCR-TCR, TCR-HLA and TCR-CMV co-occurrence, with a repertoire-size bias correction applied to TCR pairs. To estimate false discovery rates, a later analysis permuted the HLA or CMV assignments 20 times. A later analysis grouped co-occurring TCRs with DBSCAN, adding TCRdist sequence similarity when clustering within HLA-allele-positive subsets. For co-occurrence clustering, repertoires with fewer than 30,000 or more than 120,000 public chains were excluded, along with five repertoires with anomalous nucleotide sharing. TCRdb mirrors the immuneACCESS table, restricted to in-frame sequences. Some clones are absent from its copies; in checked studies, under half trace to an unresolved V gene, and the reason for the others is unknown. The DNA gave D and trimming, while V, J and clone size come from that table. Present in this sample are about 57,000 clones, around 70% of which were seen just once. Around 8.4% of the sample is taken by the ten largest.

General conclusions and limits of the study: In a later analysis, the rate of TCR association differed among HLA loci, with DRB1 alleles having the most associated TCRs and HLA-C alleles having the fewest. In a later analysis, several top co-occurrence clusters were reported to appear linked to parvovirus B19, influenza, CMV and Epstein-Barr virus. Most TCR sequences were observed very rarely across donors, whereas some public TCRs were present in many individuals. An earlier analysis of approximately 570 of the donors showed that most TCR beta V segments appeared in productive rearrangements either about 87% or about 30% of the time, which broadly matched IMGT annotations. In vitro tests confirmed that a few of the cytomegalovirus-associated TCR beta chains recognize cytomegalovirus antigens. The only immune exposure information available for the cohort was CMV serostatus. The authors suggested that the approach could potentially be generalized to other disease states and immunological phenotypes. In a later analysis, HLA-associated TCR beta chains showed more clonal expansion and lower generation probabilities than non-associated chains that were equally common. The earlier analysis of some 540 of the donors excluded 15 to 20 rarely observed V segments, including chromosome 9 orphons, because counts were too low. Presence/absence analyses assumed roughly uniform sequencing depth across donors, an assumption that may not hold. Linkage disequilibrium might explain the correlated functional status among segregating V segments, but an unknown experimental factor could not be excluded. When HLA alleles, especially DR and DQ, strongly co-occurred, attributing TCR associations to individual alleles was difficult. A further reported finding was that TCR beta sequences accurately predicted the HLA-A and HLA-B alleles for most subjects in the first cohort. Because the 87-base-pair reads could not distinguish some IMGT-functional V segments, including TRBV6-2 and TRBV6-3, those segments were excluded. A total of fewer than 200 TCR beta chains were listed by the study as associated with cytomegalovirus. The cohort was sequenced for TCR beta chains only, and without alpha or paired-chain data the features that could be detected were limited. At a false discovery rate of 0.05, a later analysis linked approximately 18,000 TCR beta sequences to specific HLA alleles. The sequencing pipeline was judged likely to have produced a cluster of highly shared sequence variants as a technical artifact. HLA typing was unavailable for some donors at each locus, so association tests used only the typed subset. In a later analysis, most CMV-associated TCR beta chains were found to appear HLA-restricted, with HLA associations seemingly driven largely by CMV exposure. The classifier was reported to diagnose cytomegalovirus status with high specificity and sensitivity in both the original cohort and the validation cohort. A later genetic analysis reported fewer N-insertions in productive TCRs among donors in an Asian-associated ancestry cluster than the roughly 620-donor mean. In a later genetic analysis, a missense DCLRE1C variant was associated with V-gene and J-gene trimming of TCR beta chains, and the association was replicated in an independent cohort.

Sequences were obtained from PBMCs. The chain was built from TRBV29-1 and TRBJ1-5, with the identity of the D gene unclear. The receptor's source is a woman between 45 and 65 years old in good health and CMV-seronegative. The CDR3 region: CSVAESGQPQHF. The sequenced DNA: TGCAGCGTTGCTGAGTCGGGTCAGCCCCAGCATTTT.